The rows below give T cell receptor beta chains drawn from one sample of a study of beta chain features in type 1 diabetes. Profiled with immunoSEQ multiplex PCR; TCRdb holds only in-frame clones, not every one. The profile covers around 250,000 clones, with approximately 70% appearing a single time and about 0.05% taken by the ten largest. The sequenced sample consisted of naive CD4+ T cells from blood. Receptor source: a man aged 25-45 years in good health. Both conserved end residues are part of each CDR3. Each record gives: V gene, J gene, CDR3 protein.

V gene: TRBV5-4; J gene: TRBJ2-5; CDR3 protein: CASSTGGGGETQYF
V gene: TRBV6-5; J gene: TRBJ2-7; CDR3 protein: CASSLDYEQYF
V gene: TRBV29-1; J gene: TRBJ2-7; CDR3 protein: CSVGVSYEQYF
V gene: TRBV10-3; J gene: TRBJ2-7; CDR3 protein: CAIQGSYEQYF
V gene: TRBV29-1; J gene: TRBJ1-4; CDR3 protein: CSVTGTNEKLFF
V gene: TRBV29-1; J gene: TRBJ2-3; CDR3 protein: CSVGRVLGDTQYF
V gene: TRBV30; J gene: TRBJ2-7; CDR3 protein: CAWSGTGDYEQYF
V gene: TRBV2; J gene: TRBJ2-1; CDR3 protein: CASGRTGSYNEQFF
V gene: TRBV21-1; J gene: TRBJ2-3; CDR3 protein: CASSLQGSSTDTQYF
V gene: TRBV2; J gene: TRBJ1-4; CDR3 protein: CASSQGEDEKLFF
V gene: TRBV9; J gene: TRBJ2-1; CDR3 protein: CASSADNEQFF
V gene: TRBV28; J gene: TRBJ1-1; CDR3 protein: CASSSMNSEAFF
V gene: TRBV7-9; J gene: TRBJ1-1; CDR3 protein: CASSSGGRMNTEAFF
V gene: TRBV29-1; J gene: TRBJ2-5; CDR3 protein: CSVERALGETQYF
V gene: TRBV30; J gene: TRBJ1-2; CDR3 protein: CAWSRDSRLINYGYTF
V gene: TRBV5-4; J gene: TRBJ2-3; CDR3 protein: CASSLVVSADTQYF
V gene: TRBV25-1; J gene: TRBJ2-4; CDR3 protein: CASSNGGLAKNIQYF
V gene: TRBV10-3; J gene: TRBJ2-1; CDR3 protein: CAISLGVGAGEQFF
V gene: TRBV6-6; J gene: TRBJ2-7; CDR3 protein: CASSLGQGYEQYF
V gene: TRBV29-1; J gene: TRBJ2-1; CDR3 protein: CSVGGTSRQFF
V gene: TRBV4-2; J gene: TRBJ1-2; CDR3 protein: CASSRDDGPNYGYTF
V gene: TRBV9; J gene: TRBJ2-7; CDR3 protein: CASSVGTGLNSYEQYF
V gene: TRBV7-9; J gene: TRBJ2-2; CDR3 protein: CASSLPPPSGELFF
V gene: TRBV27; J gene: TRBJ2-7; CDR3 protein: CASSFSPGLPYEQYF
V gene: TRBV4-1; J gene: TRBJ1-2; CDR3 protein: CASSQGDVRGLYGYTF
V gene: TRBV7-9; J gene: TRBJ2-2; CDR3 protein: CASSSTGSSPGELFF
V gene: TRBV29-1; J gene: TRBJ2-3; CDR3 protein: CSGNRDGTDTQYF
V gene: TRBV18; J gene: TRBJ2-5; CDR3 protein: CASSPQHALETQYF
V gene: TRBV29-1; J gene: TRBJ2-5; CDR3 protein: CSMRAFQETQYF
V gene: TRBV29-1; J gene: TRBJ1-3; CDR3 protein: CSATAGNTIYF
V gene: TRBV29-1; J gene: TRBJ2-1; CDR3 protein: CSVARGDEQFF
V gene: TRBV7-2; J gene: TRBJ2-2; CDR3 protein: CASRGQGAGTGELFF
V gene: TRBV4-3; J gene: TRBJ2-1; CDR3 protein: CASRIAGGPSEQFF
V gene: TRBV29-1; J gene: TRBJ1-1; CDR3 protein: CSVCLQSGATEAFF
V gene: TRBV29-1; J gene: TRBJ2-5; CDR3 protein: CSVEGAGGPMETQYF
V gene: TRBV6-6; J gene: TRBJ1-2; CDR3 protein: CASSPRETGYTF
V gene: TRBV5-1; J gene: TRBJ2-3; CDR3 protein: CASSPGPLTTDTQYF
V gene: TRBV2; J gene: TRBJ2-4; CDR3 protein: CASTLLQVAKNIQYF
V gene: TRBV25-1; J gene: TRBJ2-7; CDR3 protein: CASSDRQGASSYEQYF
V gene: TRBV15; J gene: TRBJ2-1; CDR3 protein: CATSRDLDRGSYNEQFF
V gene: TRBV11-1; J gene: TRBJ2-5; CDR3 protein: CASSRTGYQETQYF
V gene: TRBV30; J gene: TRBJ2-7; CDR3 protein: CAHYRLPFREYF
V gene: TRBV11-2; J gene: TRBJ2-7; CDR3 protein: CASSPDRDGEQYF